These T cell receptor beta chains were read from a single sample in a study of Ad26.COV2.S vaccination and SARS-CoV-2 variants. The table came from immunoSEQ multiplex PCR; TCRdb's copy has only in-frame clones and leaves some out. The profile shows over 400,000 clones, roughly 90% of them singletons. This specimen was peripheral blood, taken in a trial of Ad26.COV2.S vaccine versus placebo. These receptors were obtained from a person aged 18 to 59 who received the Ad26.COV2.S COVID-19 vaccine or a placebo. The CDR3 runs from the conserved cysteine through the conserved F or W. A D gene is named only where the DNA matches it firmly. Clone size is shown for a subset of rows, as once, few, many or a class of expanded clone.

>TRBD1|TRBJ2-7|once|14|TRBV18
CASSLGQGYGEQYF
TGTGCCAGCTCTTTGGGACAGGGATATGGGGAGCAGTACTTC
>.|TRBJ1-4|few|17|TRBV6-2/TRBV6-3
CASSYSRSVGGDEKLFF
TGTGCCAGCAGTTACTCGAGGAGTGTCGGTGGGGATGAAAAACTGTTTTTT
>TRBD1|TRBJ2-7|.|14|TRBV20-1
CSASRGPGGDEQYF
TGCAGTGCTAGTAGGGGGCCAGGGGGAGACGAGCAGTACTTC
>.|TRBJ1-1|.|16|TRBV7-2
CASSLVARGLGSEAFF
TGTGCCAGCAGCTTAGTGGCTAGGGGACTGGGCAGCGAAGCTTTCTTT
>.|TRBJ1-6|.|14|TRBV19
CASSMMGGNSPLHF
TGTGCCAGTAGTATGATGGGGGGTAATTCACCCCTCCACTTT
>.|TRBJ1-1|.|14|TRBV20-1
CSASPRFRNTEAFF
TGCAGTGCTAGTCCCCGTTTTAGGAACACTGAAGCTTTCTTT
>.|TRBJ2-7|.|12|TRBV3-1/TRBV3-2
CASSQVGDEQYF
TGTGCCAGCAGCCAAGTAGGGGACGAGCAGTACTTC
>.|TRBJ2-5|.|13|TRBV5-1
CASRDRTFETQYF
TGCGCCAGCAGAGACCGGACTTTCGAGACCCAGTACTTC
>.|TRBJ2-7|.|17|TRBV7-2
CASSWDPLIMGLDEQYF
TGTGCCAGCAGCTGGGACCCGCTCATAATGGGCTTGGACGAGCAGTACTTC
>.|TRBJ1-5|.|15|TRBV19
CASSMGIVGNQPQHF
TGTGCCAGTAGTATGGGGATTGTAGGCAATCAGCCCCAGCATTTT
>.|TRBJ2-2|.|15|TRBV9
CASSVDSPNTGELFF
TGTGCCAGCAGCGTAGACAGCCCGAACACCGGGGAGCTGTTTTTT
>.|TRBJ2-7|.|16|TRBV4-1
CASSQDWRGDAYEQYF
TGCGCCAGCAGCCAAGACTGGCGGGGTGATGCCTACGAGCAGTACTTC
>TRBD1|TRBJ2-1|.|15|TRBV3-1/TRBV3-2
CASSIGGQGNNEQFF
TGTGCCAGCAGCATTGGGGGACAGGGAAACAATGAGCAGTTCTTC
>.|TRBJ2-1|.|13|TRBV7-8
CASSDTSFHEQFF
TGTGCCAGCAGCGATACTAGCTTCCATGAGCAGTTCTTC
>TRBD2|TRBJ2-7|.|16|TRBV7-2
CASSYLLGTTIYEQYF
TGTGCCAGCAGCTATCTCCTGGGGACTACAATCTACGAGCAGTACTTC
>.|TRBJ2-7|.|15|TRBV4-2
CASSQGKGGSYEQYF
TGTGCCAGCAGCCAGGGTAAAGGGGGCTCCTACGAGCAGTACTTC
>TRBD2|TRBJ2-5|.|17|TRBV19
CASSIGLLRGGQETQYF
TGTGCCAGTAGTATAGGCCTCTTGCGGGGGGGCCAAGAGACCCAGTACTTC
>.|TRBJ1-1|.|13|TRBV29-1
CSVEGGWNTEAFF
TGCAGCGTTGAGGGAGGATGGAACACTGAAGCTTTCTTT
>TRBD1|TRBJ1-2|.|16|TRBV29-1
CSVEGQGQGRYYGYTF
TGCAGCGTTGAAGGACAGGGACAGGGCCGGTACTATGGCTACACCTTC
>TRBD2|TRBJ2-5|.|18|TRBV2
CASSEPTSGGAASETQYF
TGTGCCAGCAGTGAGCCGACTAGCGGGGGGGCCGCTTCAGAGACCCAGTACTTC
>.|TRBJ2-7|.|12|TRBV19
CASSFGQYEQYF
TGTGCCAGTAGTTTCGGGCAGTACGAGCAGTACTTC
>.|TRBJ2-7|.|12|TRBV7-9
CASSPGYQEQYF
TGTGCCAGCAGCCCAGGCTATCAAGAGCAGTACTTC
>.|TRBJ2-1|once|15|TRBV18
CASSPKEVLINEQFF
TGTGCCAGCTCACCAAAAGAGGTACTTATCAATGAGCAGTTCTTC
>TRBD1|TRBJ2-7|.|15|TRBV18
CASSPLDRGSYEQYF
TGTGCCAGCTCACCCCTGGACAGGGGTTCCTACGAGCAGTACTTC
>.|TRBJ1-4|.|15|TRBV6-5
CASRAEQGTNEKLFF
TGTGCCAGCAGAGCTGAACAGGGAACTAATGAAAAACTGTTTTTT
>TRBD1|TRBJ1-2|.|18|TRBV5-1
CASSPAPAPGQLNYGYTF
TGCGCCAGCAGCCCCGCCCCGGCCCCGGGACAGCTTAACTATGGCTACACCTTC
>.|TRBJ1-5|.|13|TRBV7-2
CASSTGDNQPQHF
TGTGCCAGCAGCACCGGGGATAATCAGCCCCAGCATTTT
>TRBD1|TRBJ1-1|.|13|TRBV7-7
CASSAGQGTEAFF
TGTGCCAGCAGCGCGGGACAGGGGACTGAAGCTTTCTTT
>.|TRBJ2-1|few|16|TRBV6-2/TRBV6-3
CASSSSRSVSYNEQFF
TGTGCCAGCAGTTCTTCCAGGTCTGTATCCTACAATGAGCAGTTCTTC